The 26 T cell receptor beta chains reported below all come from one sample, sequenced in a study of spatial heterogeneity in lung cancer. Sample time point: sample taken at primary tumor resection. Whole RNA was taken from tumor, nontumor lung or frozen PBMC; it was then sequenced unsorted. TCRdb re-called the 5' RACE reads through MiXCR, storing one row per CDR3 protein. The sample yields approximately 47,000 distinct CDR3 sequences, 6.5% to 8% seen once. This material consisted of PBMCs, taken at surgery. Receptors were obtained from a female donor with early-stage non-small cell lung cancer.

The V and J genes are TRBV10-3 and TRBJ1-5, with D tentatively TRBD1 (5 bases). There are 14 residues in the CDR3. Germline CDR1 ENHRY, CDR2 SYGVKD. V was clipped by 1 base and J by 8 bases, with 12 bases between them. DNA of the CDR3: TGTGCCATCAGTGAGTTCGCAGCCAGGGAGCCCCAGCATTTT. This encodes CAISEFAAREPQHF.

There are a few counts of this clonotype. The chain recombines TRBV20-1 with TRBJ2-3, with D maybe TRBD1 (5 bases). This CDR3 is 15 amino acids long. Germline CDR1 reads DFQATT; CDR2 reads SNEGSKA (reference sequence). V was pared by 1 base and J by 11 bases, with 22 bases between. Here the CDR3 reads CSARGTQAARLGQYF. The CDR3 DNA is TGCAGTGCTAGAGGAACACAGGCCGCTAGGTTAGGGCAGTATTTT.

The chain employs TRBV28 and TRBJ2-7; weak D call: TRBD1 (6 bases). V lost 8 bases and J lost 6, with 11 bases in between. Germline CDR1 MDHEN, CDR2 SYDVKM. This CDR3 has 11 amino acids. CDR3 region: CASVQGTEQYF. The CDR3 region has the DNA TGTGCCAGCGTCCAGGGGACCGAGCAGTACTTC.

This clonotype appeared a few times. This chain joins TRBV5-1 and TRBJ2-4; 8 nucleotides match TRBD1. This CDR3 spans 14 amino acids. Germline V gene lookup returns CDR1 SGHRS and CDR2 YFSETQ. With 0 bases clipped from V and 6 bases from J, the junction kept 2 bases outside the gene matches. CDR3 in amino acids: CASSLGTGRNIQYF. DNA for the CDR3: TGCGCCAGCAGCTTGGGGACAGGGAGAAACATTCAGTACTTC.

This clonotype was counted many times. J is TRBJ1-1 and V is TRBV20-1; 7 bases line up with TRBD1. The CDR3 extends over 18 amino acids. In germline, CDR1 is DFQATT, CDR2 SNEGSKA (reference sequence). V was clipped by 7 bases and J by 0 bases; unmatched bases: 20. The CDR3: CSGSPPATGKEMNTEAFF. The CDR3 nucleotides are TGCAGTGGCTCCCCCCCCGCGACAGGGAAGGAGATGAACACTGAAGCTTTCTTT.

This clonotype showed up just once. Since a much larger clone is just one base distant, this may be a read error. The V gene is TRBV29-1, the J gene TRBJ2-7; D might be TRBD2 (6 bases). Germline CDR1 SQVTM, CDR2 ANQGSEA. Trimming shortened V by 6 bases and J by 6 bases, and 18 bases separated the two germline ends. The CDR3 contains 13 residues. The CDR3 loop is CSVGTPGLAEQYF. Here the CDR3 DNA reads TGCAGCGTCGGGACTCCGGGTCTAGCCGAGCAGTACTTC.

This clonotype was recorded many times. V is TRBV12-3 or TRBV12-4 and J is TRBJ2-5; D not resolved. The CDR3 loop spans 14 amino acids. The V gene lost 2 bases and the J gene lost 4 bases, with 11 bases spanning the gap. CDR3 DNA: TGTGCCAGCAGTTTACTGGCAGGTCCAGAGACCCAGTACTTC. This encodes CASSLLAGPETQYF.

This clonotype has only a few counts. V usage is TRBV3-1 and J usage is TRBJ2-1; 12 bases line up with TRBD2. Germline lookup yields CDR1 LGHDT and CDR2 YNNKEL (reference sequence). With 4 bases clipped from V and 7 bases from J, the junction kept 8 bases outside the gene matches. There are 16 residues in the CDR3. Here the CDR3 reads CASSPSGGGRGNEQFF. CDR3 coding DNA: TGTGCCAGCAGCCCTAGCGGGGGGGGGAGAGGTAATGAGCAGTTCTTC.

This clonotype was seen only a few times. The chain uses TRBV7-3 and TRBJ2-5; 15 bases line up with TRBD2. CDR3 length: 15 amino acids. With 6 bases clipped from V and 5 bases from J, the junction kept 4 bases outside the gene matches. Germline CDR1 is SGHTA and CDR2 is FQGTGA. The CDR3 is CASSRTSGGGETQYF. In DNA, the CDR3 is TGTGCCAGCAGTCGGACTAGCGGGGGGGGGGAGACCCAGTACTTC. Based on the CDR3 plus reference TRBV7-3 and TRBJ2-5, the full variable domain is GAGVSQTPSNKVTEKGKYVELRCDPISGHTALYWYRQSLGQGPEFLIYFQGTGAADDSGLPNDRFFAVRPEGSVSTLKIQRTERGDSAVYLCASSRTSGGGETQYFGPGTRLLVL.

This clonotype occurred many times. The chain links TRBV3-1 to TRBJ2-1; 10 bases fit TRBD1. Germline-derived CDR1 and CDR2 are LGHDT and YNNKEL (reference sequence). V trimming: 4 bases; J trimming: 7 bases; junction bases outside the gene matches: 10. The CDR3 runs to 16 residues. The CDR3 DNA is TGTGCCAGCAGCCCGATGGGGACAGGGGAATGGAATGAGCAGTTCTTC. Translation gives CASSPMGTGEWNEQFF.

To note about this clonotype: An end of the junction differs from the germline gene, which may be a read error. This chain joins TRBV7-2 and TRBJ2-7, with 7 bases that match TRBD2. Germline CDR1 reads SGHTA; CDR2 reads FQGNSA. There are 15 residues in the CDR3. The chain's CDR3 is CASSVARGLGYEQYF. As DNA, the CDR3 is TGTGCCAGCAGCGTAGCCCGCGGACTAGGGTACGAGCAGTACTTC.

This clonotype was detected ten times or more. V usage is TRBV27 and J usage is TRBJ2-1; 8 bases map to TRBD2. Germline V lookup: CDR1 MNHEY, CDR2 SMNVEV (reference sequence). The V and J ends lost 5 bases and 4 bases, in that order; junction bases with no gene match: 4. The CDR3 totals 14 residues. The CDR3 region is CASSLIAGYNEQFF. DNA of the CDR3: TGTGCCAGCAGTCTGATAGCGGGGTACAATGAGCAGTTCTTC.

The CDR3 loop reads CSVTSGLPTDTQYF. In nucleotides, the CDR3 is TGCAGCGTTACTTCGGGGCTTCCCACAGATACGCAGTATTTT. The V and J genes are TRBV29-1 and TRBJ2-3; perhaps D is TRBD1 or TRBD2 (5 bases each). The CDR3 totals 14 residues. Trimming removed 5 bases from V and 2 bases from J, with 14 bases in between. Looked up from germline, CDR1 is SQVTM and CDR2 is ANQGSEA.

This clonotype was observed many times. The V call is TRBV5-6, the J call TRBJ1-1; TRBD1 matches at 9 bases. V lost 5 bases to trimming and J lost 0 bases; unmatched junction nucleotides: 8. CDR1 SGHDT and CDR2 YYEEEE come from the germline V gene. The CDR3 spans 16 residues. The CDR3 region is CASRWRQGGMNTEAFF. In DNA, the CDR3 is TGTGCCAGCAGGTGGCGACAGGGGGGGATGAACACTGAAGCTTTCTTT.

The sample holds many counts of this clonotype. The chain combines TRBV5-5 with TRBJ2-1; 7 nucleotides align to TRBD1. V shed 6 bases, J shed 4 bases, and the junction held 10 bases outside the gene matches. The germline gives CDR1 SGHKS, CDR2 YYEKEE (reference sequence). This CDR3 contains 15 residues. CDR3 residues: CASTSETGPYNEQFF. The CDR3 DNA follows: TGTGCCAGCACCTCCGAGACAGGGCCTTACAATGAGCAGTTCTTC.

The sample holds a few counts of this clonotype. The chain uses TRBV10-3 and TRBJ2-3, with D perhaps matching TRBD2 (7 bases). Trimming left V 0 bases short and J 6 bases short, with 13 bases between. This CDR3 contains 15 residues. Germline assignment: CDR1 ENHRY and CDR2 SYGVKD. CDR3 protein: CAISESNWGGDTQYF. CDR3 nucleotides: TGTGCCATCAGTGAGTCGAATTGGGGGGGCGATACGCAGTATTTT.

This clonotype was observed at least ten times. V gene TRBV7-2 combines with J gene TRBJ2-2; D gene ambiguous. Germline CDR1 reads SGHTA; CDR2 reads FQGNSA. V was shortened by 0 bases and J by 6 bases, with 11 bases between the two germline ends. This CDR3 spans 15 amino acids. The CDR3 DNA is TGTGCCAGCAGCTTAGCGCAAGGGCTCGCCGGGGAGCTGTTTTTT. Translated, it gives CASSLAQGLAGELFF.

This clonotype was picked up a small number of times. This chain links TRBV7-9 with TRBJ2-7; the D gene could be TRBD1 or TRBD2 (12 bases each). V lost 5 bases to trimming and J lost 3 bases, with 38 bases between them. CDR3 length: 22 amino acids. CDR1 is SEHNR, CDR2 FQNEAQ, per germline (reference sequence). The CDR3, as DNA: TGTGCCAGCAGCCAGAGCGGGGACAGGGGGCGCAGGACTAGCGGGGATAACTACGAGCAGTACTTC. Translation: CASSQSGDRGRRTSGDNYEQYF.

The V and J genes are TRBV7-6 and TRBJ2-7, with 8 bases that match TRBD1. Germline V lookup: CDR1 SGHVS, CDR2 FNYEAQ. This CDR3 comprises 15 residues. Trimming cost V 5 bases and J 6 bases; bases outside gene matches: 12. CDR3 in amino acids: CASSLRRTGRPEQYF. For the CDR3, the DNA is TGTGCCAGCAGCCTCCGCCGGACAGGGCGGCCCGAGCAGTACTTC.

The DNA for the CDR3 is TGCAGCGCTGGGGGGTTCACCGGGGAGCTGTTTTTT. This gives the protein CSAGGFTGELFF. The chain recombines TRBV29-1 with TRBJ2-2; perhaps TRBD2 as D (6 bases). The ends were cut back, 7 bases at V and 4 bases at J, with 10 bases in the middle. The CDR3 spans 12 residues. In germline, CDR1 is SQVTM, CDR2 ANQGSEA.

This clonotype has more than one count but fewer than ten. The rearrangement joins TRBV20-1 to TRBJ2-7; 7 nucleotides agree with TRBD1. This CDR3 comprises 14 residues. Germline loops: CDR1 DFQATT, CDR2 SNEGSKA (reference sequence). With V trimmed by 1 base and J by 2 bases, 5 bases remained unmatched. This CDR3 is CSARVGQGAYEQYF. CDR3 sequence (DNA): TGCAGTGCTAGAGTGGGGCAGGGGGCCTACGAGCAGTACTTC.

This clonotype was counted many times. The chain has TRBV5-6 and TRBJ2-7; maybe TRBD2 (5 bases). The length of the CDR3 is 15 residues. Trimming removed 4 bases from V and 6 bases from J, with 20 bases in between. Germline loops: CDR1 SGHDT, CDR2 YYEEEE. Written as DNA, the CDR3 is TGTGCCAGCAGCCCCGGGTCTACTGGGAGTACCGAGCAGTACTTC. Its protein is CASSPGSTGSTEQYF.

This clonotype turned up a few times. The chain employs TRBV18 and TRBJ2-7; D remains unclear. The CDR3 spans 13 residues. Per the germline V gene, CDR1 is KGHSH and CDR2 is LQKENI. Trimming cost V 2 bases and J 4 bases, with 9 bases left between them. CDR3 loop: CASSPSPAYEQYF. The CDR3 coding sequence is TGTGCCAGCTCACCAAGCCCCGCTTACGAGCAGTACTTC.

This rearrangement joins TRBV7-9 to TRBJ2-7, with no clear D. Germline V gene lookup returns CDR1 SEHNR and CDR2 FQNEAQ (reference sequence). Trimming left V 3 bases short and J 2 bases short, with 5 bases between. There are 12 residues in the CDR3. The CDR3 nucleotides are TGTGCCAGCAGCTTCTCCACCTACGAGCAGTACTTC. Protein sequence: CASSFSTYEQYF. Drawing the rest from reference TRBV7-9 and TRBJ2-7, the complete variable domain is DTGVSQNPRHKITKRGQNVTFRCDPISEHNRLYWYRQTLGQGPEFLTYFQNEAQLEKSRLLSDRFSAERPKGSFSTLEIQRTEQGDSAMYLCASSFSTYEQYFGPGTRLTVT.

The rearrangement uses TRBV7-9 and TRBJ1-1; 7 nucleotides align to TRBD1. V lost 3 bases and J lost 6; bases outside the gene matches: 10. Germline V CDR1 and CDR2: SEHNR, FQNEAQ (reference sequence). CDR3 size: 15 residues. The CDR3 nucleotides read TGTGCCAGCAGCTTGTCTACAGGGGCTAAGGCTGAAGCTTTCTTT. Protein product: CASSLSTGAKAEAFF.

The CDR3 DNA is TGTGCCAGCAGGAGGGGACTAGCGGGGGGGAGCTCCTACGAGCAGTACTTC. Amino acid sequence: CASRRGLAGGSSYEQYF. The chain combines TRBV6-5 with TRBJ2-7, with 16 nucleotides matching TRBD2. This CDR3 has 17 residues. The junction had 5 bases not matched to a gene; V was cut back by 6 bases and J by 0 bases. CDR1 is MNHEY, CDR2 SVGAGI, per germline.